The following is a T cell receptor (beta chain) sequence with its context. The data are from a study of blood T cell repertoires in COVID-19. Study-wide background: COVID-19 samples from acute and convalescent phases originated in the United States, Italy and Spain.

Original handling: Amplifying reference gene primers gave estimates of nucleated cell counts. The assay was immunoSEQ multiplex PCR, and TCRdb's table has in-frame clones only and misses some. V and J calls plus clone size are reproduced from that table; the DNA served to infer D and trimming. Here the sample spans 150,000 to 200,000 clones, 75% to 85% being singletons. Participant ages covered about 18 to 100 years across 24 US areas. Which cohort a participant joined came from the clinical history participants gave. V was shortened by 9 bases and J by 7 bases, with 19 bases between the two germline ends. Germline-derived CDR1 and CDR2 are MNHNY and SVGAGI (reference sequence). The CDR3 covers 15 residues.

Input material: PBMCs or T cells enriched from blood (not recorded which). The chain couples TRBV6-6 to TRBJ1-6; no definite D call. This clonotype originated in a woman between 50 and 59 years old with acute COVID-19. CDR3 nucleotides: TGTGCCAGTGTCCGGGTGGCGGAATTAAATTCACCCCTCCACTTT. This encodes CASVRVAELNSPLHF.